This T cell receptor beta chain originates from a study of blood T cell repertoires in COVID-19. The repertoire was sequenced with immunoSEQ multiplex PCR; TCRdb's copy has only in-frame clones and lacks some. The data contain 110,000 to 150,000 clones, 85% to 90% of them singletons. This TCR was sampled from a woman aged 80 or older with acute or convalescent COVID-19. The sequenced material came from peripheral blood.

The CDR3 nucleotides are TGTGCCAGCAGCCCTCCTTCCTACGAGCAGTACTTC. Protein sequence: CASSPPSYEQYF. V gene TRBV7-9 combines with J gene TRBJ2-7; no clear D. CDR3 length: 12 amino acids. CDR1 and CDR2 (germline): SEHNR, FQNEAQ (reference sequence). V lost 5 bases and J 1 base, leaving 6 bases between the germline ends.